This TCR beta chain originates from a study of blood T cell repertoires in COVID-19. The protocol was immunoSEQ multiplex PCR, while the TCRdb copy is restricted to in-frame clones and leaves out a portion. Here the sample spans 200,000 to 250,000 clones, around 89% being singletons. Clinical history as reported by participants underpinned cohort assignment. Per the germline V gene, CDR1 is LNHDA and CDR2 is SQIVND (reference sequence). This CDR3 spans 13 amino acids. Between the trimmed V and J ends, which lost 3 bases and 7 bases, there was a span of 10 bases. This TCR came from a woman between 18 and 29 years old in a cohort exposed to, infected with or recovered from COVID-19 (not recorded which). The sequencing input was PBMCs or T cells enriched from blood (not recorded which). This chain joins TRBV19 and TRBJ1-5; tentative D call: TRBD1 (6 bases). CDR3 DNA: TGTGCCAGTAGTATTCAGGGGCACCAGCCCCAGCATTTT. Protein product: CASSIQGHQPQHF. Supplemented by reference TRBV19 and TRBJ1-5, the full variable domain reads DGGITQSPKYLFRKEGQNVTLSCEQNLNHDAMYWYRQDPGQGLRLIYYSQIVNDFQKGDIAEGYSVSREKKESFPLTVTSAQKNPTAFYLCASSIQGHQPQHFGDGTRLSIL.